This T cell receptor (beta chain) stems from a study of cytomegalovirus exposure and HLA in healthy donors. CDR3 length: 13 amino acids. Germline V gives CDR1 SGHTA, CDR2 FQGTGA. Trimming removed 5 bases from V and 3 bases from J; junction bases left unmatched: 3. Study-level results: In a later analysis, V- and J-gene trimming of beta chains associated with a DCLRE1C missense variant, replicated independently. A list of approximately 160 TCR beta chains associated with cytomegalovirus was given.

A multiplex PCR was run with 60 Vbeta primers and 13 Jbeta primers. Per the original methods: A later analysis tallied roughly 77 million unique TCR beta chains, about 9.9 million of them shared. Clones were sequenced by immunoSEQ multiplex PCR, and TCRdb holds only the in-frame ones, with some missing. The V and J calls and clone size were taken over from that table, and D and trimming were inferred from the DNA. The repertoire includes 160,000 or so clones, about 78% of them detected once, and 2% to 2.5% sits in the top ten. Everyone who donated was a healthy bone marrow donor. On this clone itself: The target antigen is unknown.

Input material: PBMCs. This clonotype was obtained from a man aged 55-75 years in good health and CMV-seronegative. The V gene is TRBV7-3, the J gene TRBJ1-1; 7 bases match TRBD1. This chain's CDR3 is CASSTQGDTEAFF. CDR3 coding DNA: TGTGCCAGCAGCACCCAGGGGGACACTGAAGCTTTCTTT.